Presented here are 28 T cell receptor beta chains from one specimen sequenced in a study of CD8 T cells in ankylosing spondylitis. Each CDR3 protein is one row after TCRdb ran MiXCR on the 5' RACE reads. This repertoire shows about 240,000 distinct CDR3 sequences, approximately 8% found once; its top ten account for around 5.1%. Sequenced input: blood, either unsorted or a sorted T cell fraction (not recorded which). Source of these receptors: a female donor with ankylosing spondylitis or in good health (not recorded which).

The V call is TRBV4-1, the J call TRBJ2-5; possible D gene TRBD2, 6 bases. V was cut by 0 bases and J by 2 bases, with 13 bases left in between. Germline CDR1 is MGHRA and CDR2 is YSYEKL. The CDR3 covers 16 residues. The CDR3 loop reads CASSQDGSGGQETQYF. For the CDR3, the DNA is TGCGCCAGCAGCCAAGACGGTAGCGGAGGACAAGAGACCCAGTACTTC.

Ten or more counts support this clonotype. The CDR3 region has the DNA TGTGCCAGCAGCTTCCCGAACACCGGGGAGCTGTTTTTT. As protein: CASSFPNTGELFF. The chain carries TRBV5-6 and TRBJ2-2; D gene unclear. Germline-derived CDR1 and CDR2 are SGHDT and YYEEEE. The CDR3 sequence is 13 residues long. Trimming cost V 2 bases and J 0 bases, with 2 bases left between them.

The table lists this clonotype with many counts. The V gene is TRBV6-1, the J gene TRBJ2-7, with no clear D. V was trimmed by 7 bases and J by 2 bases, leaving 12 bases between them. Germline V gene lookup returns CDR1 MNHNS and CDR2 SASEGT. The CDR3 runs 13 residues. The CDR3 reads CASIQTEPYEQYF. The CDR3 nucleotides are TGTGCCAGCATCCAGACGGAACCCTACGAGCAGTACTTC.

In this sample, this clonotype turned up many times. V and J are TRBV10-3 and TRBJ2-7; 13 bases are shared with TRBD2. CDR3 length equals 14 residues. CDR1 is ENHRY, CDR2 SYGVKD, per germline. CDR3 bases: TGTGCATCAAGACTAGCGGGAGGCAACTACGAGCAGTACTTC. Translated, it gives CASRLAGGNYEQYF.

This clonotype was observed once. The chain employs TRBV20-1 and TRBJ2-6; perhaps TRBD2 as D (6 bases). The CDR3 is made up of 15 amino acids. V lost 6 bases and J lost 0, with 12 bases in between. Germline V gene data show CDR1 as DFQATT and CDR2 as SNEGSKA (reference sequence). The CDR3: CSAPGLSSGANVLTF. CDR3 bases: TGCAGTGCCCCGGGACTGAGCTCTGGGGCCAACGTCCTGACTTTC.

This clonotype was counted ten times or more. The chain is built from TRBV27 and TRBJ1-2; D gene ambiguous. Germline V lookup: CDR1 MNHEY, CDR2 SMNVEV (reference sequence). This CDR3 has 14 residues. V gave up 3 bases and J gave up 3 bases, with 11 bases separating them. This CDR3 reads CASSLGGSHYGYTF. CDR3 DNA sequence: TGTGCCAGCAGTTTGGGCGGGAGTCACTATGGCTACACCTTC.

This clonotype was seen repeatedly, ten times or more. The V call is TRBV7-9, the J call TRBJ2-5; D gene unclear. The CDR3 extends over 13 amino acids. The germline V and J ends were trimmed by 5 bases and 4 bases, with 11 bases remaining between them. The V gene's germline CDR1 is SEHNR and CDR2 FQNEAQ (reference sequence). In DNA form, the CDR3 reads TGTGCCAGCAGCCGGACCGTGCTAGAGACCCAGTACTTC. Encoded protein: CASSRTVLETQYF.

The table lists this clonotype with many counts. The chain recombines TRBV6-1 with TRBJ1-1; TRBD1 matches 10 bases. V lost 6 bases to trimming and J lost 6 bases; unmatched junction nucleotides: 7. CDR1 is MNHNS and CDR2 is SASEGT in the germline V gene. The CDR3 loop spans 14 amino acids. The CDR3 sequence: CASRVDRGLAEAFF. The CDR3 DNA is TGTGCCAGCAGGGTGGACAGGGGGTTGGCTGAAGCTTTCTTT.

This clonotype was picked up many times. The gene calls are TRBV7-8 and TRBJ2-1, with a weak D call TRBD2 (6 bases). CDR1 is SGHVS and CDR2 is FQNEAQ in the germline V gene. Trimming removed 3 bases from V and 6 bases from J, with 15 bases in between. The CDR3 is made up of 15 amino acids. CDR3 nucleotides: TGTGCCAGCAGCTTCTCGGGGGTACCCTTCAATGAGCAGTTCTTC. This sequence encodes CASSFSGVPFNEQFF.

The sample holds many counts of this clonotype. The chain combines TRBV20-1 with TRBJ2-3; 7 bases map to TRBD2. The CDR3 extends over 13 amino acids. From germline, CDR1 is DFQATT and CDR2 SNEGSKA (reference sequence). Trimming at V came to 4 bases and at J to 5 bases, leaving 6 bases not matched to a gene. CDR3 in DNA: TGCAGTGCTATCCTGATAGCGGGAGATACGCAGTATTTT. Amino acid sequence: CSAILIAGDTQYF.

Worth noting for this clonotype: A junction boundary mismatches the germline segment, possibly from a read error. The CDR3 region has the DNA TGCGGCAGAGGGGTAAACAAAGAAGCTTTCTTT. It specifies CGRGVNKEAFF. The chain combines TRBV2 with TRBJ1-1, with a weak D call TRBD1 (5 bases). Per germline, CDR1 SNHLY and CDR2 FYNNEI. The CDR3 totals 11 residues.

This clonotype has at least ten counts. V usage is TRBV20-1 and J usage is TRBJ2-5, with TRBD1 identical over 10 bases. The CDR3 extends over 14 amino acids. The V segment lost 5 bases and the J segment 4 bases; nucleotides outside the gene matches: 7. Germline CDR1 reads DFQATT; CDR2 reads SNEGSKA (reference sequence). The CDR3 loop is CSAGTGTGVETQYF. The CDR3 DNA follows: TGCAGTGCTGGGACCGGGACAGGGGTAGAGACCCAGTACTTC.

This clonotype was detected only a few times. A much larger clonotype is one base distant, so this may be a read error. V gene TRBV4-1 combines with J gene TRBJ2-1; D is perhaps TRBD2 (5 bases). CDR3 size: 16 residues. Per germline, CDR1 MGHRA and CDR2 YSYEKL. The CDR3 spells CASNQEMKKRFEKQFF. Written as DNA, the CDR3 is TGCGCCAGCAACCAAGAAATGAAAAAGCGGTTCGAGAAGCAGTTCTTC.

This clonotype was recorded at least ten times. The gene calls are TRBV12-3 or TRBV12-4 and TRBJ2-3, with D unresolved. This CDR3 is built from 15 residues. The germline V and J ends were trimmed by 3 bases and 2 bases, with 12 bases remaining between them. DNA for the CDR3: TGTGCCAGCAGTTTTGATCGGACCCACACAGATACGCAGTATTTT. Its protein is CASSFDRTHTDTQYF.

CDR3 DNA sequence: TGTGCCAGCAGCTTAAGTGGTTTGGACTATGGCTACACCTTC. This gives the protein CASSLSGLDYGYTF. This sequence joins TRBV7-9 and TRBJ1-2; D unclear. The V gene lost 2 bases and the J gene lost 3 bases, with 10 bases spanning the gap. The CDR3 has 14 residues. Looked up from germline, CDR1 is SEHNR and CDR2 is FQNEAQ (reference sequence).

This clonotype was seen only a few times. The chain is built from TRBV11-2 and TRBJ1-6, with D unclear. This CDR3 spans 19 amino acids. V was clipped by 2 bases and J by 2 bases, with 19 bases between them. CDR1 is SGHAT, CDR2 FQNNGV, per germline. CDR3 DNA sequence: TGTGCCAGCAGCTTATACGGCCGTAGTGGGGAGGCCTATAATTCACCCCTCCACTTT. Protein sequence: CASSLYGRSGEAYNSPLHF.

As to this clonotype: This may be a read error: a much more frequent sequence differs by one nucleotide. CDR3 protein: CVSGGTGYNEQFF. DNA for the CDR3: TGTGTCAGCGGGGGGACAGGGTACAATGAGCAGTTCTTC. The rearrangement links TRBV5-5 to TRBJ2-1; D may match TRBD1 or TRBD2 (9 bases each). Germline V gene data show CDR1 as SGHKS and CDR2 as YYEKEE (reference sequence). This CDR3 spans 13 amino acids.

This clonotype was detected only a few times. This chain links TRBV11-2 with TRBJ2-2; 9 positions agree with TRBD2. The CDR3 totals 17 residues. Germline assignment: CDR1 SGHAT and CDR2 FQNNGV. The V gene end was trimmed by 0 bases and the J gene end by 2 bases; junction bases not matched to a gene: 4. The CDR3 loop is CASSLDPSGANTGELFF. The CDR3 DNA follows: TGTGCCAGCAGCTTAGATCCTAGCGGGGCCAACACCGGGGAGCTGTTTTTT.

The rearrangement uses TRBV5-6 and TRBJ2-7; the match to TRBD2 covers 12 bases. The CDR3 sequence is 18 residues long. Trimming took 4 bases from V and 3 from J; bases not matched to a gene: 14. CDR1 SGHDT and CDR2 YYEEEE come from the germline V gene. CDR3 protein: CASSETSGSPRRVYEQYF. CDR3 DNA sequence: TGTGCCAGCAGCGAGACTAGCGGGAGCCCTCGGAGGGTCTACGAGCAGTACTTC. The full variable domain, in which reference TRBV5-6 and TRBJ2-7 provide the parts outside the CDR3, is DAGVTQSPTHLIKTRGQQVTLRCSPKSGHDTVSWYQQALGQGPQFIFQYYEEEERQRGNFPDRFSGHQFPNYSSELNVNALLLGDSALYLCASSETSGSPRRVYEQYFGPGTRLTVT.

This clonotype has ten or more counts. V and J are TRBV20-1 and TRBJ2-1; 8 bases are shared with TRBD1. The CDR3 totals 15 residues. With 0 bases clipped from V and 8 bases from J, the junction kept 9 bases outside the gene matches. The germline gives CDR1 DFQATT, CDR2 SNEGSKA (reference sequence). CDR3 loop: CSARDPAGGLDEQFF. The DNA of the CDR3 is TGCAGTGCTAGAGATCCGGCAGGGGGCTTGGATGAGCAGTTCTTC.

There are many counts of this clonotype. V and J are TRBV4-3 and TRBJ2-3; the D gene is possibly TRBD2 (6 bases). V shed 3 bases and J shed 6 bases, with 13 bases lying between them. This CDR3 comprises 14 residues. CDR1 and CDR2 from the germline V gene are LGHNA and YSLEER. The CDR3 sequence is CASSQEGVGDTQYF. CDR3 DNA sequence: TGCGCCAGCAGCCAGGAGGGAGTGGGGGATACGCAGTATTTT.

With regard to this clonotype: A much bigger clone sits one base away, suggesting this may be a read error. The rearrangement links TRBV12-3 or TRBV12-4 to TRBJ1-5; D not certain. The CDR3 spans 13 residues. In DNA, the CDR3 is TGTGTCAGCAGTTTAAAGGAAGGGCAACCCCAGCATTTT. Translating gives CVSSLKEGQPQHF.

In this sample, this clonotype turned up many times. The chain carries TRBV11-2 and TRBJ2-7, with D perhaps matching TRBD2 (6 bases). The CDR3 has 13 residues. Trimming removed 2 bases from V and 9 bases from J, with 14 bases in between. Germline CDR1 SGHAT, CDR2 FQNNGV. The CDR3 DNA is TGTGCCAGCAGCTTAAGAAGCGGGTCCCGGCAGTACTTC. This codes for CASSLRSGSRQYF. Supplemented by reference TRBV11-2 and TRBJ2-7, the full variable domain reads EAGVAQSPRYKIIEKRQSVAFWCNPISGHATLYWYQQILGQGPKLLIQFQNNGVVDDSQLPKDRFSAERLKGVDSTLKIQPAKLEDSAVYLCASSLRSGSRQYFGPGTRLTVT.

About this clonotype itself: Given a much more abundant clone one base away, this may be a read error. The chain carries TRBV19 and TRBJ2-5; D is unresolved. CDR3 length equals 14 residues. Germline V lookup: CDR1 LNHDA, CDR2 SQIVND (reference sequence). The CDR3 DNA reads TGTACCAGCAATATGCGGAAAGGGCAAGAGACCCAGTACTTC. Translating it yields CTSNMRKGQETQYF.

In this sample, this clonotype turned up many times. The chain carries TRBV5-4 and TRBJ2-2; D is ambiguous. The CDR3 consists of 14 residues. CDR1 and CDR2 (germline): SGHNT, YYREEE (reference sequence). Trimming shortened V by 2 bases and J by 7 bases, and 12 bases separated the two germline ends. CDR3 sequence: CASSFGRQNGELFF. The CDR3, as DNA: TGTGCCAGCAGCTTTGGCAGGCAGAACGGGGAGCTGTTTTTT.

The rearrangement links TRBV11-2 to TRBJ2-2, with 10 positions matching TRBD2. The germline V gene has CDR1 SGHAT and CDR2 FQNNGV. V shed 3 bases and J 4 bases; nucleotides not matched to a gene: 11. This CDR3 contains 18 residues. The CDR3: CASSFREPSGSRTGELFF. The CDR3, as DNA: TGTGCCAGCAGCTTTAGGGAGCCTAGCGGGAGTCGCACCGGGGAGCTGTTTTTT. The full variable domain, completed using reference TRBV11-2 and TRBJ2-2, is EAGVAQSPRYKIIEKRQSVAFWCNPISGHATLYWYQQILGQGPKLLIQFQNNGVVDDSQLPKDRFSAERLKGVDSTLKIQPAKLEDSAVYLCASSFREPSGSRTGELFFGEGSRLTVL.

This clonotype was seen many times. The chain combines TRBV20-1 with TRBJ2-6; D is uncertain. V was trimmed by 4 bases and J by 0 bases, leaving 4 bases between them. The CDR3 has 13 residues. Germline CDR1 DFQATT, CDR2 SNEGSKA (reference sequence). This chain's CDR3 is CSATPSGANVLTF. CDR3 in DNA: TGCAGTGCTACACCCTCTGGGGCCAACGTCCTGACTTTC.

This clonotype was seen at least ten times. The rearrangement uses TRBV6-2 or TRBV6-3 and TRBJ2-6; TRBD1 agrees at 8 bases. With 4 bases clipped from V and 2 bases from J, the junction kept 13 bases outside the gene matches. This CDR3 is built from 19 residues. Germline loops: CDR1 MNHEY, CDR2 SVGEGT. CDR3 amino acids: CASSSRQGINRPGANVLTF. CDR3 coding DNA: TGTGCCAGCAGTTCCCGACAGGGGATAAACAGACCTGGGGCCAACGTCCTGACTTTC.